This T cell receptor (beta chain) is drawn from a study of beta chain features in type 1 diabetes. Overall study context: Patients were similar to healthy donors in age and gender (as well as in cell yields). General study results and limits: Compared with healthy donors, patients appeared to share more similar naive, central memory and regulatory TCRB repertoires. The study found fewer insertions and more deletions at VDJ junctions in type 1 diabetes patients.

Reverse transcribing all isolated RNA meant expressed TCRB transcripts were sequenced. Sequencing used immunoSEQ multiplex PCR; TCRdb keeps in-frame clones, though not all of them. The sample carries 150,000 or so clones, 9% to 9.5% recorded once. Researchers reported sorting CD4+ naive, central memory, regulatory and stem cell-like memory cells via CD45RO/CCR7/CD25/CD127/CD95/CD27. V lost 3 bases, J lost 0 bases, and 5 bases stayed unmatched. This CDR3 has 15 residues. Germline V CDR1 and CDR2: SEHNR, FQNEAQ (reference sequence). With respect to this clone: Its specificity is not known.

The J gene is TRBJ2-7, the V gene TRBV7-9, with 7 bases lining up with TRBD1. The sequence came from a man younger than 30 in good health. The sequencing input was central memory CD4+ T cells from blood. CDR3 bases: TGTGCCAGCAGCTTCTTGACAGGGAGCTCCTACGAGCAGTACTTC. It codes for CASSFLTGSSYEQYF.